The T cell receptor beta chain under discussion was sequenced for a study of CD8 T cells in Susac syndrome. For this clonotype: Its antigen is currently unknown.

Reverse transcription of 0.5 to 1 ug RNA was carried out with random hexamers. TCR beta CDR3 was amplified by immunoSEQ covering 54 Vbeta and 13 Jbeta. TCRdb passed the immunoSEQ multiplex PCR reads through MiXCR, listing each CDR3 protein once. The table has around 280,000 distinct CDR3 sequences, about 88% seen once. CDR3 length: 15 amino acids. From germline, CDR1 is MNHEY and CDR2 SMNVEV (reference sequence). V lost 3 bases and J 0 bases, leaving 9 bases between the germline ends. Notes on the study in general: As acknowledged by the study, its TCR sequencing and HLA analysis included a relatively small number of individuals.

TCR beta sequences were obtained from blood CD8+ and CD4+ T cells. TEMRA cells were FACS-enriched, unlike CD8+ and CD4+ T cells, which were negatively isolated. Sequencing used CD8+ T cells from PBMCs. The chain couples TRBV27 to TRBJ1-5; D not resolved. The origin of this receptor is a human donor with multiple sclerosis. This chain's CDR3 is CASSLLRNSNQPQHF. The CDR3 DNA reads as TGTGCCAGCAGTTTGTTGAGAAATAGCAATCAGCCCCAGCATTTT.